One sample yielded the 28 T cell receptor beta chains listed below, sequenced in a study of blood T cell repertoires in COVID-19. TCRdb keeps only in-frame clones here, not all; method: immunoSEQ multiplex PCR. The repertoire has 470,000 or so clones, around 89% of them found once; the top ten carry around 4.5%. The sequencing sample was made of peripheral blood. All receptors come from a woman aged 25 to 39 with acute or convalescent COVID-19.

The CDR3 spells CASSLGSNGYTF. In nucleotides, the CDR3 is TGCGCCAGCAGCTTGGGGTCTAATGGCTACACCTTC. This chain uses TRBV5-1 with TRBJ1-2; no clear D gene. V was clipped by 0 bases and J by 6 bases, with 6 bases between them. The CDR3 loop spans 12 amino acids. Germline V gene data show CDR1 as SGHRS and CDR2 as YFSETQ.

On this clone: The same CDR3 can be traced to other DNA sequences in this sample. The V call is TRBV15, the J call TRBJ2-5; tentative D call: TRBD1 (7 bases). The germline V gene has CDR1 LNHNV and CDR2 YYDKDF (reference sequence). V was trimmed by 2 bases and J by 5 bases, leaving 9 bases between them. The CDR3 contains 13 residues. The CDR3 bases are TGTGCCACCAGCAGACAGGGGGGTGAGACCCAGTACTTC. Protein product: CATSRQGGETQYF.

The chain recombines TRBV9 with TRBJ2-1; D is uncertain. Germline-derived CDR1 and CDR2 are SGDLS and YYNGEE. Deletions cut 0 bases from V and 0 bases from J, with 7 bases between. There are 15 residues in the CDR3. CDR3 amino acids: CASSVAASSYNEQFF. Here the CDR3 DNA reads TGTGCCAGCAGCGTAGCTGCTAGCTCCTACAATGAGCAGTTCTTC.

This chain connects TRBV6-6 to TRBJ2-1, with TRBD2 as a possible D gene (5 bases). The ends were cut back, 2 bases at V and 4 bases at J, with 9 bases in the middle. The CDR3 is 14 amino acids. The germline CDR1 and CDR2 sequences are MNHNY and SVGAGI (reference sequence). The CDR3 protein is CASSYPGRYNEQFF. CDR3 DNA: TGTGCCAGCAGTTACCCGGGAAGATACAATGAGCAGTTCTTC.

The chain carries TRBV6-1 and TRBJ2-6, with 7 bases identical to TRBD1. Germline V lookup: CDR1 MNHNS, CDR2 SASEGT. This CDR3 comprises 18 residues. V shed 4 bases and J 0 bases; nucleotides not matched to a gene: 9. The CDR3 bases are TGTGCCAGCAGTGTCCTCGGGACAGCCAACTCTGGGGCCAACGTCCTGACTTTC. Its translation: CASSVLGTANSGANVLTF.

The chain joins TRBV4-1 to TRBJ2-7; weak D call: TRBD1 (6 bases). The V end was cut by 1 base, the J end by 2 bases, with 12 bases between. The CDR3 is 15 residues long. CDR1 and CDR2 (germline): MGHRA, YSYEKL. CDR3: CASSQGPGVPYEQYF. In DNA, the CDR3 is TGCGCCAGCAGCCAAGGGCCAGGGGTCCCCTACGAGCAGTACTTC.

This clone was seen a single time. The chain combines TRBV6-5 with TRBJ1-2; tentative D call: TRBD1 (5 bases). Per germline, CDR1 MNHEY and CDR2 SVGAGI. This CDR3 region has 15 residues. Trimming took off 8 bases at V and 4 bases at J, with 20 bases between the two ends. The CDR3 nucleotides are TGTGCCAGCGTAAAATCGCCCAGGGATTTCTATGGCTACACCTTC. Translated: CASVKSPRDFYGYTF.

This chain uses TRBV24-1 with TRBJ2-7; 8 bases are shared with TRBD2. Germline V gene lookup returns CDR1 KGHDR and CDR2 SFDVKD. The V and J ends lost 0 bases and 4 bases, in that order; junction bases with no gene match: 10. The CDR3 spans 17 residues. CDR3 protein: CATSDLRSGTRKYEQYF. CDR3 nucleotide sequence: TGTGCCACCAGTGATTTGAGATCTGGGACTAGAAAATACGAGCAGTACTTC.

The chain recombines TRBV2 with TRBJ2-4; 14 positions agree with TRBD2. CDR3 length: 18 residues. The germline V gene encodes CDR1 SNHLY and CDR2 FYNNEI. V lost 0 bases to trimming and J lost 8 bases; unmatched junction nucleotides: 9. This chain's CDR3 is CASSEARLAGGLLDIQYF. CDR3 in DNA: TGTGCCAGCAGTGAAGCTCGACTAGCGGGGGGGCTTCTCGACATTCAGTACTTC.

The chain carries TRBV29-1 and TRBJ2-7; 8 positions match TRBD2. V lost 7 bases to trimming and J lost 5 bases; unmatched junction nucleotides: 10. This CDR3 contains 13 residues. Germline CDR1 reads SQVTM; CDR2 reads ANQGSEA. The CDR3 nucleotides read TGCAGCGCAGTAGCGGGGAAGCGCCACGAGCAGTACTTC. Protein sequence: CSAVAGKRHEQYF.

This chain joins TRBV5-4 and TRBJ2-7; no firm D call. V gave up 6 bases and J gave up 5 bases, with 12 bases separating them. The CDR3 totals 12 residues. Per germline, CDR1 SGHNT and CDR2 YYREEE (reference sequence). The CDR3 nucleotides read TGTGCCAGCATCAACATGGGCAACGAGCAGTACTTC. Protein product: CASINMGNEQYF.

The chain couples TRBV27 to TRBJ1-2; D may be TRBD1 (6 bases). Germline assignment: CDR1 MNHEY and CDR2 SMNVEV (reference sequence). This CDR3 comprises 13 residues. Trimming pared 2 bases from V and 7 bases from J, leaving 11 bases between. CDR3: CASSLTQGSGYTF. Here the CDR3 DNA reads TGTGCCAGCAGTTTAACACAGGGATCTGGCTACACCTTC.

V gene TRBV18 combines with J gene TRBJ1-3, with D maybe TRBD1 (6 bases). The CDR3 totals 16 residues. V was pared by 0 bases and J by 2 bases, with 11 bases between. Per germline, CDR1 KGHSH and CDR2 LQKENI. CDR3 region: CASSPPQGIAGNTIYF. CDR3 sequence (DNA): TGTGCCAGCTCACCACCACAGGGAATCGCTGGAAACACCATATATTTT.

V is TRBV5-1 and J is TRBJ2-7, with 10 nucleotides matching TRBD1. CDR3 length: 15 residues. Germline CDR1 reads SGHRS; CDR2 reads YFSETQ. The trim removed 3 bases at V and 5 bases at J, leaving 8 bases unmatched. CDR3 in amino acids: CASSSPGQGVDEQYF. CDR3 sequence (DNA): TGCGCCAGCAGCTCGCCCGGACAGGGGGTCGACGAGCAGTACTTC. The whole variable domain, filled in from reference TRBV5-1 and TRBJ2-7, reads KAGVTQTPRYLIKTRGQQVTLSCSPISGHRSVSWYQQTPGQGLQFLFEYFSETQRNKGNFPGRFSGRQFSNSRSEMNVSTLELGDSALYLCASSSPGQGVDEQYFGPGTRLTVT.

J is TRBJ2-3 and V is TRBV30; a possible D gene is TRBD2 (6 bases). Germline V gives CDR1 GTSNPN, CDR2 SVGIG (reference sequence). There are 15 residues in the CDR3. V lost 2 bases and J lost 2, with 14 bases in between. The CDR3 loop reads CAWSRVGGVTDTQYF. CDR3 DNA: TGTGCCTGGAGTCGAGTCGGGGGAGTCACAGATACGCAGTATTTT.

The rearrangement joins TRBV5-4 to TRBJ1-3; 7 nucleotides agree with TRBD1. Germline trimming cut 4 bases from V and 0 bases from J; bases unmatched to any gene: 4. The CDR3 has 15 amino acids. Germline V gene data show CDR1 as SGHNT and CDR2 as YYREEE (reference sequence). The CDR3 DNA is TGTGCCAGCAGCCCCGGGACAGCCTCTGGAAACACCATATATTTT. Amino acids: CASSPGTASGNTIYF. The full variable domain, rest sourced from reference TRBV5-4 and TRBJ1-3, is ETGVTQSPTHLIKTRGQQVTLRCSSQSGHNTVSWYQQALGQGPQFIFQYYREEENGRGNFPPRFSGLQFPNYSSELNVNALELDDSALYLCASSPGTASGNTIYFGEGSWLTVV.

The CDR3 nucleotides read TGTGCCAGCAGCGTAGGAGCCACGAGCTCCTACGAGCAGTACTTC. Translating gives CASSVGATSSYEQYF. The chain joins TRBV9 to TRBJ2-7; D call uncertain. The CDR3 is made up of 15 amino acids. Germline CDR1 SGDLS, CDR2 YYNGEE. Between the trimmed V and J ends, which lost 0 bases and 0 bases, there was a span of 10 bases. Based on the CDR3 plus reference TRBV9 and TRBJ2-7, the full variable domain is DSGVTQTPKHLITATGQRVTLRCSPRSGDLSVYWYQQSLDQGLQFLIQYYNGEERAKGNILERFSAQQFPDLHSELNLSSLELGDSALYFCASSVGATSSYEQYFGPGTRLTVT.

V gene TRBV27 combines with J gene TRBJ2-3; D is ambiguous. This CDR3 region has 15 residues. V lost 1 base and J lost 1, with 9 bases in between. Per the germline V gene, CDR1 is MNHEY and CDR2 is SMNVEV (reference sequence). The DNA of the CDR3 is TGTGCCAGCAGTTTATACACAGAAGGCACAGATACGCAGTATTTT. Protein product: CASSLYTEGTDTQYF.

The rearrangement uses TRBV19 and TRBJ1-5, with D perhaps matching TRBD1 (6 bases). V was pared by 8 bases and J by 0 bases, with 14 bases between. In germline, CDR1 is LNHDA, CDR2 SQIVND (reference sequence). The CDR3 runs 15 residues. The CDR3: CASLRGGNSNQPQHF. CDR3 nucleotides: TGTGCCAGTTTGAGAGGGGGAAATAGCAATCAGCCCCAGCATTTT.

A note on this clone: The same CDR3 arises from other DNA sequences in this sample as well. The genes are TRBV10-2 and TRBJ2-2, with D hard to call. V lost 6 bases to trimming and J lost 6 bases, with 8 bases between them. This CDR3 is built from 12 residues. The germline V gene has CDR1 WSHSY and CDR2 SAAADI. CDR3 residues: CASSSISGELFF. CDR3 in DNA: TGCGCCAGCAGCTCTATTTCCGGGGAGCTGTTTTTT.

The genes are TRBV10-3 and TRBJ2-3; TRBD1 aligns across 7 bases. There are 13 residues in the CDR3. Germline V gene sequence: CDR1 ENHRY, CDR2 SYGVKD. J was trimmed by 3 bases and V by 10 bases; bases with no gene match: 7. In DNA form, the CDR3 reads TGTGCCAGCCACAGGGGCCCGACAGATACGCAGTATTTT. Residues: CASHRGPTDTQYF.

V is TRBV3-1 (or the pseudogene TRBV3-2) and J is TRBJ2-7; D is unresolved. The CDR3 is 14 residues long. Trimming cost V 3 bases and J 4 bases, with 13 bases left between them. Per the germline V gene, CDR1 is LGHDT and CDR2 is YNNKEL (reference sequence). CDR3 in DNA: TGTGCCAGCAGCCAGGCGACTGGCGAATACGAGCAGTACTTC. Residues: CASSQATGEYEQYF.

The genes are TRBV11-2 and TRBJ2-7; D is perhaps TRBD2 (6 bases). The germline V gene encodes CDR1 SGHAT and CDR2 FQNNGV. There are 12 residues in the CDR3. V dropped 7 bases and J dropped 12 bases, with 19 bases sitting between them. The CDR3 region has the DNA TGTGCCAGCACCCTGGCGGGAAATCGGTGGTACTTC. It yields the protein CASTLAGNRWYF.

The chain uses TRBV21-1 and TRBJ1-1. TRBV21-1 is deemed a pseudogene. CDR3 length: 14 amino acids. This chain's CDR3 is CASSECGINTEAFF. DNA for the CDR3: TGTGCCAGCAGCGAGTGCGGGATAAACACTGAAGCTTTCTTT.

The chain combines TRBV19 with TRBJ1-5, with D perhaps matching TRBD1 (5 bases). This CDR3 is 15 amino acids long. Per germline, CDR1 LNHDA and CDR2 SQIVND (reference sequence). Trimming took 4 bases from V and 5 from J, leaving 15 bases between them. Here the CDR3 DNA reads TGTGCCAGTAGTAACGGGGGGATAATGGATCAGCCCCAGCATTTT. It encodes CASSNGGIMDQPQHF.

This clone was counted once. The J gene is TRBJ2-3, the V gene TRBV5-4, with TRBD2 as a possible D gene (7 bases). V was cut by 4 bases and J by 4 bases, with 13 bases left in between. The V gene's germline CDR1 is SGHNT and CDR2 YYREEE (reference sequence). CDR3 length: 14 amino acids. CDR3 coding DNA: TGTGCCAGCAGCCTACAGGGAGGGCCAGATACGCAGTATTTT. Translating gives CASSLQGGPDTQYF.

V gene TRBV27 combines with J gene TRBJ1-5, with TRBD1 as a possible D gene (5 bases). V lost 0 bases and J lost 7, with 10 bases in between. Germline CDR1 reads MNHEY; CDR2 reads SMNVEV (reference sequence). This CDR3 is built from 14 residues. The chain's CDR3 is CASSLSGGKQPQHF. The CDR3 nucleotides read TGTGCCAGCAGTTTATCCGGGGGGAAACAGCCCCAGCATTTT.

The chain couples TRBV28 to TRBJ2-7; TRBD1 aligns across 8 bases. The length of the CDR3 is 14 residues. The germline CDR1 and CDR2 sequences are MDHEN and SYDVKM. Trimming removed 6 bases from V and 3 bases from J; junction bases left unmatched: 7. CDR3 nucleotides: TGTGCCAGCAGAGAACCGGGACAGGTCTACGAGCAGTACTTC. This sequence encodes CASREPGQVYEQYF.